Listed below are T cell receptor beta chains from one sample, sequenced in a study of cytomegalovirus exposure and HLA in healthy donors. Clones were read by immunoSEQ multiplex PCR, and TCRdb kept only the in-frame ones, dropping some. The table records more than 95,000 clones, roughly two thirds of them present only once. Sequences were obtained from PBMCs. These receptors originate from a man in his thirties or forties in good health and CMV-seronegative. The CDR3 runs from the conserved cysteine through the conserved F or W. A D gene is named only where the DNA matches it firmly. Where a row states a size, it is once, few, many or the class of an expanded clone; other rows omit it.

>TRBD1|TRBJ1-2|TRBV9|NA
CASSVEGQSYYGYTF
TGTGCCAGCAGCGTAGAGGGACAGAGCTACTATGGCTACACCTTC
>NA|TRBJ1-2|TRBV6-4|NA
CASRDPFNYGYTF
TGTGCTAGCAGGGACCCTTTTAACTATGGCTACACCTTC
>TRBD2|TRBJ2-1|TRBV11-3|NA
CASSRIAGVRNNEQFF
TGTGCCAGCAGCCGTATAGCGGGAGTAAGGAACAATGAGCAGTTCTTC
>NA|TRBJ2-2|TRBV28|NA
CASSFVERANTGELFF
TGTGCCAGCAGTTTCGTGGAGCGGGCGAACACCGGGGAGCTGTTTTTT
>NA|TRBJ1-4|TRBV5-1|few
CASSLAWGLGNEKLFF
TGCGCCAGCAGCTTGGCCTGGGGGCTGGGGAATGAAAAACTGTTTTTT
>NA|TRBJ2-7|TRBV4-3|NA
CASSQARGRPHEQYF
TGCGCCAGCAGCCAGGCCAGGGGGAGGCCCCACGAGCAGTACTTC
>NA|TRBJ1-3|TRBV5-1|NA
CASSLTPQGYPGNTIYF
TGCGCCAGCAGCTTAACCCCACAGGGTTATCCTGGAAACACCATATATTTT
>NA|TRBJ1-3|TRBV7-2|once
CATATVSGNTIYF
TGTGCCACCGCGACAGTCTCTGGAAACACCATATATTTT
>NA|TRBJ2-6|TRBV21-1|once
CASSQQGAHGANGLTF
TGTGCCAGCAGCCAACAGGGGGCGCATGGGGCCAACGGCCTGACTTTC
>TRBD1|TRBJ2-5|TRBV2|NA
CASSTGTGGGRLETQYF
TGTGCCAGCAGTACCGGGACAGGGGGCGGTCGGCTGGAGACCCAGTACTTC
>NA|TRBJ1-5|TRBV28|NA
CASSLTFSGDQPQHF
TGTGCCAGCAGTTTAACGTTTTCGGGTGATCAGCCCCAGCATTTT
>NA|TRBJ2-1|TRBV11-1|few
CASSLSLYNEQFF
TGTGCCAGCAGCTTATCTTTATACAATGAGCAGTTCTTC
>TRBD2|TRBJ2-1|TRBV15|NA
CATSRDGLLGGYNEQFF
TGTGCCACCAGCAGAGATGGGCTCTTGGGGGGGTACAATGAGCAGTTCTTC
>NA|TRBJ1-5|TRBV30|NA
CAWSGDFNQPQHF
TGTGCCTGGAGTGGAGACTTCAATCAGCCCCAGCATTTT
>NA|TRBJ2-1|TRBV7-2|once
CASSLRGPTGDEQFF
TGTGCCAGCAGCCTTAGAGGGCCCACCGGGGATGAGCAGTTCTTC
>NA|TRBJ2-2|TRBV5-4|NA
CASGQMGNTGELFF
TGTGCCAGCGGGCAAATGGGGAACACCGGGGAGCTGTTTTTT
>TRBD1|TRBJ1-1|TRBV5-1|once
CASSLGQGALFGAFF
TGCGCCAGCAGCCTGGGACAGGGGGCACTTTTTGGAGCTTTCTTT
>TRBD1|TRBJ2-1|TRBV18|few
CASSPGTGKADEQFF
TGTGCCAGCTCACCTGGGACAGGGAAGGCGGATGAGCAGTTCTTC
>TRBD2|TRBJ2-5|TRBV18|NA
CASSRVREAGETQYF
TGTGCCAGCTCAAGGGTCCGGGAGGCTGGAGAGACCCAGTACTTC
>NA|TRBJ2-5|TRBV9|NA
CASSVVGAGAKETQYF
TGTGCCAGCAGCGTAGTAGGGGCGGGGGCGAAAGAGACCCAGTACTTC
>TRBD2|TRBJ2-3|TRBV7-9|NA
CASSLGLAGWGTDTQYF
TGTGCCAGCAGCTTAGGCCTAGCGGGATGGGGCACAGATACGCAGTATTTT
>NA|TRBJ2-1|TRBV29-1|NA
CSSRGYNEQFF
TGCAGCTCCAGAGGATACAATGAGCAGTTCTTC
>NA|TRBJ2-3|TRBV2|NA
CASSGRRVPDTQYF
TGTGCCAGCAGTGGGAGACGGGTGCCAGATACGCAGTATTTT
>TRBD1|TRBJ2-7|TRBV7-8|NA
CASSYRDRGNEQYF
TGTGCCAGCAGCTACCGGGACAGGGGCAACGAGCAGTACTTC
>NA|TRBJ1-5|TRBV6-1|NA
CASSGTGVSGNQPQHF
TGTGCCAGCAGTGGAACAGGCGTATCAGGCAATCAGCCCCAGCATTTT
>TRBD2|TRBJ2-1|TRBV7-3|NA
CASSRLAGAYNEQFF
TGTGCCAGCAGCCGACTAGCGGGAGCCTACAATGAGCAGTTCTTC
>NA|TRBJ1-5|TRBV19|NA
CASSGWGGNQPQHF
TGTGCCAGTAGTGGCTGGGGCGGCAATCAGCCCCAGCATTTT
>NA|TRBJ2-7|TRBV6-5|NA
CASRRLGSYEQYF
TGTGCCAGCAGAAGACTAGGATCCTACGAGCAGTACTTC
>NA|TRBJ2-1|TRBV21-1|few
CASSPELAGERIQFF
TGTGCCAGCAGCCCGGAACTAGCGGGAGAGCGCATTCAGTTCTTC
>NA|TRBJ2-5|TRBV18|NA
CASSHPGSWETQYF
TGTGCCAGCTCACACCCGGGATCCTGGGAGACCCAGTACTTC
>TRBD1|TRBJ2-1|TRBV7-9|NA
CASSQDRVWNEQFF
TGTGCCAGCAGCCAAGACAGGGTATGGAATGAGCAGTTCTTC
>NA|TRBJ1-2|TRBV30|NA
CAWSLGGEGYGYTF
TGTGCCTGGAGCCTCGGGGGTGAGGGCTATGGCTACACCTTC
>NA|TRBJ2-1|TRBV4-3|few
CASSQGTTGTGVGEQFF
TGCGCCAGCAGCCAAGGTACGACAGGGACTGGGGTAGGTGAGCAGTTCTTC
>NA|TRBJ1-3|TRBV6-6|NA
CASSRETLNTIYF
TGTGCCAGCAGTAGAGAGACTTTAAACACCATATATTTT
>TRBD1|TRBJ1-2|TRBV7-2|NA
CASSNRQGHYGYTF
TGTGCCAGCAGCAACAGACAGGGGCACTATGGCTACACCTTC
>TRBD2|TRBJ2-1|TRBV15|NA
CATSRGTSGSVHEQFF
TGTGCCACCAGCAGAGGGACTAGCGGGAGTGTTCATGAGCAGTTCTTC
>TRBD1|TRBJ2-7|TRBV6-6|NA
CASTPRDRVYYEQYF
TGTGCCAGCACCCCTAGGGACAGGGTCTACTACGAGCAGTACTTC
>TRBD1|TRBJ2-5|TRBV30|NA
CAWSSGQAGETQYF
TGTGCCTGGAGCTCGGGACAGGCAGGGGAGACCCAGTACTTC
>TRBD2|TRBJ2-2|TRBV7-3|NA
CASSRFLAGATGELFF
TGTGCCAGCAGTCGTTTCCTAGCGGGAGCCACCGGGGAGCTGTTTTTT
>TRBD1|TRBJ2-3|TRBV2|NA
CASSRDREVTDTQYF
TGTGCCAGCAGTCGGGACAGGGAGGTCACAGATACGCAGTATTTT